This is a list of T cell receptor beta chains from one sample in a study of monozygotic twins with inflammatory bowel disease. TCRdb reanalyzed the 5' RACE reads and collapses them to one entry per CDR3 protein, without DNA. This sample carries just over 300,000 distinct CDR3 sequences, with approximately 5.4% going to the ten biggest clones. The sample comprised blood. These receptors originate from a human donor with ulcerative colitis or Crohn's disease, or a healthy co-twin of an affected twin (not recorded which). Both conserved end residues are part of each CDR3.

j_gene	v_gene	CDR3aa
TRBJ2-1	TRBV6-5	CASSYGFEQFF
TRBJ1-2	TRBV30	CAWLRRVEGYTF
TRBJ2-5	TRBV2	CASSDREETQYF
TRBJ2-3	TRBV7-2	CASSWTGTSSDTQYF
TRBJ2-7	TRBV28	CASNRLGAEQYF
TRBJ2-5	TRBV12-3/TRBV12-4	CASSSQGTILLAGGDTYF
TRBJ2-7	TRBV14	CASSQVGAASYEQYF
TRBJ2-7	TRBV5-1	CASSPGQGADEQYF
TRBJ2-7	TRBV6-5	CASSYSSRGRSEKYF
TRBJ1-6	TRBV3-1	CASSQDRQAYNSPLHF